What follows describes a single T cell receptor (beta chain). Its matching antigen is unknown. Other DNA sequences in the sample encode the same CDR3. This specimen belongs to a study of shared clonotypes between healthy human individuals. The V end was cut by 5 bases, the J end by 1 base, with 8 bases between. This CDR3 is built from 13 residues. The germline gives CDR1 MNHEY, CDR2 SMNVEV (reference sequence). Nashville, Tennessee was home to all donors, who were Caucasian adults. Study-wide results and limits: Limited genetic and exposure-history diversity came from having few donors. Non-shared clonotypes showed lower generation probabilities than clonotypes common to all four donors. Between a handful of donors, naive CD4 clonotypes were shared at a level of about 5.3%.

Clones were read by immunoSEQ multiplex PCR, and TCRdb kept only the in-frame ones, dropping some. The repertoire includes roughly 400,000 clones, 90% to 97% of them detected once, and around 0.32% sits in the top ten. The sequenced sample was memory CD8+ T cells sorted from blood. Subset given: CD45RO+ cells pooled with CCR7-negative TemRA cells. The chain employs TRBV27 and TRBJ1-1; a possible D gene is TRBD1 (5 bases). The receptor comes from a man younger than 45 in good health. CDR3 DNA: TGTGCCAGCAGTCTTACAGGGAACACTGAAGCTTTCTTT. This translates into CASSLTGNTEAFF.